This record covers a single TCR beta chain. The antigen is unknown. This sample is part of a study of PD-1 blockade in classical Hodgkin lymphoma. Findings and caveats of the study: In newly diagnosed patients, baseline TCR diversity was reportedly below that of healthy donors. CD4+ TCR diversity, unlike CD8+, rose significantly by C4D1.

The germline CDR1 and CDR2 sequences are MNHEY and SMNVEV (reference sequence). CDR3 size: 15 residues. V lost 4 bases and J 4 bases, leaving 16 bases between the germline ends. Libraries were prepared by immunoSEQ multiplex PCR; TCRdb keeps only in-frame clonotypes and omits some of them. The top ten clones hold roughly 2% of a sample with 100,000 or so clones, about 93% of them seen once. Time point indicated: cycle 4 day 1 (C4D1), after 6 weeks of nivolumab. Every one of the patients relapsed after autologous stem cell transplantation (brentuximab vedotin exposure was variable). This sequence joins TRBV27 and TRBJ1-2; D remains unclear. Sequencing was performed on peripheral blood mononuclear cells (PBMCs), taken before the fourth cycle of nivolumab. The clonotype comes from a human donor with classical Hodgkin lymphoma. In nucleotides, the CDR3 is TGTGCCAGCAGTTCCCGGGCCCTCCGGGGCTATGGCTACACCTTC. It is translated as CASSSRALRGYGYTF.